These T cell receptor beta chains were read from a single sample in a study of T cells in Graves' hyperthyroidism and ophthalmopathy. TCRdb fed the multiplex PCR reads into MiXCR, producing one record per CDR3 protein. The sample has a few hundred thousand distinct CDR3 sequences, about 15% seen once; the top ten hold approximately 32%. The specimen sequenced was blood. These receptors were taken from a woman aged 25-40 years with Graves' hyperthyroidism. Each CDR3 is given with its conserved first and last residue. D genes are given only for firm matches. Rows give clone size only sometimes, using once, few, many, or a class for an expanded clone.

abundance,j_gene,d_gene,v_gene,CDR3aa,CDR3nt
NA,TRBJ2-5,TRBD1,TRBV6-1,CASSTTGAGETQYF,TGTGCCAGCAGCACAACAGGGGCCGGAGAGACCCAGTACTTC
many,TRBJ2-7,TRBD2,TRBV27,CASSFASGTTYEQYF,TGTGCCAGCAGTTTTGCTAGCGGCACCACCTACGAGCAGTACTTC
few,TRBJ2-1,TRBD1,TRBV4-1,CASSRGQGKDNEQFF,TGCGCCAGCAGCCGGGGACAGGGGAAAGACAATGAGCAGTTCTTC
many,TRBJ1-1,TRBD1,TRBV27,CASMRDRGQKNTEAFF,TGTGCCAGCATGAGGGACAGGGGGCAGAAGAACACTGAAGCTTTCTTT
many,TRBJ2-7,TRBD2,TRBV6-1,CASSGFSGSGDEQYF,TGTGCCAGCAGTGGATTTAGCGGGAGCGGCGACGAGCAGTACTTC
many,TRBJ1-1,TRBD1,TRBV5-1,CASRRPPGQGSTEAFF,TGCGCCAGCAGGAGACCCCCGGGACAGGGGAGCACTGAAGCTTTCTTT
many,TRBJ2-1,TRBD2,TRBV29-1,CSVPELAGGVNEQFF,TGCAGCGTCCCTGAACTAGCGGGAGGGGTGAATGAGCAGTTCTTC
NA,TRBJ2-7,NA,TRBV20-1,CSARSRNIAHEQYF,TGCAGTGCTAGGTCCCGTAATATAGCCCACGAGCAGTACTTC
many,TRBJ2-1,NA,TRBV6-1,CASTLTQLSYNEQFF,TGTGCCAGCACCCTGACACAACTCTCCTACAATGAGCAGTTCTTC
many,TRBJ1-1,NA,TRBV20-1,CSARDLGQGPFF,TGCAGTGCTAGAGATCTGGGGCAGGGCCCTTTCTTT
many,TRBJ1-2,TRBD1,TRBV3-1,CASSQRGTGAPGYTF,TGTGCCAGCAGCCAGAGGGGGACAGGGGCTCCTGGCTACACCTTC
many,TRBJ2-7,NA,TRBV7-9,CASSFHGGTYEQYF,TGTGCCAGCAGCTTCCATGGCGGCACCTACGAGCAGTACTTC
many,TRBJ2-7,NA,TRBV7-2,CASSQGPAYEQYF,TGTGCCAGCAGCCAGGGGCCAGCCTACGAGCAGTACTTC
NA,TRBJ1-3,NA,TRBV18,CAGSQGTLAFSGNTIYF,TGTGCCGGCTCCCAAGGGACGTTGGCCTTCTCTGGAAACACCATATATTTT
NA,TRBJ1-4,TRBD1,TRBV29-1,CSAGQGAEEKLLF,TGCAGCGCGGGACAGGGGGCAGAGGAAAAACTGCTTTTT
many,TRBJ1-2,NA,TRBV12-3/TRBV12-4,CATIKNASRGGYTF,TGTGCCACCATTAAGAACGCATCGAGGGGAGGCTACACCTTC
many,TRBJ2-3,TRBD2,TRBV18,CASSPPASGYGDTQYF,TGTGCCAGCTCCCCTCCGGCTAGCGGATATGGAGATACGCAGTATTTT
few,TRBJ2-3,TRBD2,TRBV20-1,CSARVGSGSSDTQYF,TGCAGTGCTAGAGTGGGTAGCGGGAGTTCAGATACGCAGTATTTT
many,TRBJ2-1,NA,TRBV20-1,CSARSPGGIDEQFF,TGCAGTGCTAGAAGTCCCGGAGGGATCGATGAGCAGTTCTTC
many,TRBJ2-5,TRBD2,TRBV7-2,CASSLVGTSGLETQYF,TGTGCCAGCAGCTTAGTTGGGACTAGCGGATTGGAGACCCAGTACTTC
NA,TRBJ1-6,NA,TRBV9,CASSDGQHLYSPLHF,TGTGCCAGCAGCGACGGACAGCACCTTTATTCACCCCTCCACTTT
NA,TRBJ2-1,NA,TRBV7-9,CASPTGRELYNEQFF,TGTGCCAGCCCCACAGGGAGAGAACTATACAATGAGCAGTTCTTC
few,TRBJ2-3,TRBD2,TRBV4-1,CASSQGLAPSDTQYF,TGCGCCAGCAGCCAAGGACTAGCGCCCTCAGATACGCAGTATTTT
many,TRBJ2-1,NA,TRBV3-1,CASSQVLTVTYNEQFF,TGTGCCAGCAGCCAAGTATTAACTGTCACCTACAATGAGCAGTTCTTC
many,TRBJ2-7,TRBD1,TRBV11-2,CASSPRDSWGYEQYF,TGTGCCAGCAGCCCCCGGGACAGCTGGGGGTACGAGCAGTACTTC
NA,TRBJ1-2,NA,TRBV7-9,CASSLVTENYGYTF,TGTGCCAGCAGCTTAGTCACAGAAAACTATGGCTACACCTTC
many,TRBJ2-3,TRBD2,TRBV20-1,CSASPAFSEAGGTAGGNTQYF,TGCAGTGCTAGCCCCGCGTTTTCCGAAGCGGGAGGGACCGCTGGGGGAAATACGCAGTATTTT
NA,TRBJ1-5,NA,TRBV15,CATSSLPFSQPQHF,TGTGCCACCAGCAGTCTCCCATTCTCTCAGCCCCAGCATTTT
few,TRBJ1-3,NA,TRBV18,CASSPDNSGNTIYF,TGTGCCAGCTCACCGGACAACTCTGGAAACACCATATATTTT
few,TRBJ1-1,NA,TRBV6-1,CASSPGRVTEAFF,TGTGCCAGCAGCCCCGGACGGGTCACTGAAGCTTTCTTT
few,TRBJ2-7,TRBD2,TRBV28,CASSLGLAGGEEQYF,TGTGCCAGCAGTTTAGGACTAGCGGGAGGAGAGGAGCAGTACTTC
NA,TRBJ2-1,TRBD2,TRBV20-1,CSAERGLAGQFF,TGCAGTGCCGAACGGGGGCTAGCGGGACAGTTCTTC
NA,TRBJ1-5,NA,TRBV20-1,CSASEDSNQPQHF,TGCAGTGCCTCGGAAGATAGCAATCAGCCCCAGCATTTT
few,TRBJ1-2,NA,TRBV9,CASSVDDSRGYTF,TGTGCCAGCAGCGTAGATGACAGCCGGGGCTACACCTTC
many,TRBJ2-3,TRBD2,TRBV20-1,CSAQPTSGRADTQYF,TGCAGTGCCCAACCGACTAGCGGGAGGGCCGATACGCAGTATTTT
many,TRBJ2-7,TRBD1,TRBV2,CASRALPGGEQYF,TGTGCCAGTCGAGCCCTCCCAGGGGGCGAGCAGTACTTC
few,TRBJ2-7,TRBD2,TRBV6-1,CASSWTSGTFEQYF,TGTGCCAGCAGTTGGACTAGCGGGACTTTCGAGCAGTACTTC
many,TRBJ2-3,TRBD1,TRBV28,CASRVTRTGGTDTQYF,TGTGCCAGCAGAGTAACACGGACAGGGGGCACAGATACGCAGTATTTT